The subject of this entry is one T cell receptor (beta chain). This sample is part of a study of blood T cell repertoires in COVID-19. For the study at large: The origin of the acute and convalescent COVID-19 samples was the United States, Italy and Spain. T cells, B-cell-depleted T cells, or PBMCs provided the cDNA or gDNA that served as material.

How the authors handled the data: Nucleated cell counts were estimated from reference gene primer amplification. The repertoire was sequenced with immunoSEQ multiplex PCR; TCRdb's copy has only in-frame clones and lacks some. The V and J calls and the clone size are those of that table, but D and trimming were determined from the DNA. The sample has about 75,000 clones, more than 75% seen once. This CDR3 has 15 amino acids. In germline, CDR1 is MNHEY, CDR2 SVGAGI. The V segment lost 5 bases and the J segment 6 bases; nucleotides outside the gene matches: 9. Material: peripheral blood. The rearrangement uses TRBV6-5 and TRBJ2-1; 8 bases align to TRBD1. The receptor was derived from a human donor in a cohort sampled during active COVID-19. CDR3 sequence: CASSKRLGQVNEQFF. Here the CDR3 DNA reads TGTGCCAGCAGTAAACGGCTGGGACAGGTCAATGAGCAGTTCTTC.